The sequence of this T cell receptor beta chain was determined in a study of cytomegalovirus exposure and HLA in healthy donors. The CDR3 runs 18 residues. V shed 2 bases and J 4 bases; nucleotides not matched to a gene: 14. Looked up from germline, CDR1 is LGHNA and CDR2 is YSLEER. This clone showed up just once. The table came from immunoSEQ multiplex PCR; TCRdb's copy has only in-frame clones and leaves some out. The sample lists fewer than 200,000 clones, approximately 87% occurring once. The chain is built from TRBV4-3 and TRBJ2-4, with TRBD2 matching over 7 bases. This receptor was taken from a woman in her thirties in good health and CMV-seronegative. Sequencing was done on a sample of PBMCs. CDR3 sequence: CASSQLTPGGSDKNIQYF. In nucleotides, the CDR3 is TGCGCCAGCAGCCAACTGACCCCGGGCGGGAGCGATAAAAACATTCAGTACTTC.